This T cell receptor beta chain was retrieved from a study of blood T cell repertoires in COVID-19 (dated by TCRdb to about 2020). At the level of the whole study: Samples covering the acute and convalescent phases of COVID-19 were provided by collaborators in the United States, Italy and Spain. The repertoires were made available in a free public database intended to serve as a resource for research on the immune response to SARS-CoV-2. A de-identified subject ID, COVID-19 status, age in years and sex were almost always included in the sample metadata. Samples were obtained from the ongoing ImmuneRACE study (first 160 participants) and from 1,254 subjects provided by 6 global collaborators. The dataset comprised deeply sampled blood TCRbeta repertoires from subjects exposed to, actively infected with, or recovered from COVID-19. Where HLA class I and class II types were available, the types were taken from metadata supplied by the sample provider, not from assay-based typing. The prospective study material was composed of cDNA or gDNA derived from T cells, B-cell-depleted T cells, or PBMCs.

The germline V gene yields MDHEN for CDR1 and SYDVKM for CDR2. V loses 2 bases of germline sequence and J loses 6 bases, and the interval between the two ends is 14 bases. From the cysteine through the phenylalanine, the CDR3 covers 15 amino acids. Solely the CDR3 DNA is kept, with 45 bases framed from the first base. At one collaborating source in Seattle, patients were enrolled during active infection and were followed longitudinally through the course of disease. Collaborating institutions collected whole blood in K2EDTA tubes following their own protocols. For TCRbeta analysis, collaborator samples were shipped as frozen whole blood, as isolated PBMCs, or as DNA extracted from either sample type. Details on this clone: Its specific antigen is unknown. The sample holds no much larger clone one base away, and base qualities are not on file.

The immunoSEQ Assay, a bias-controlled multiplex PCR, was used to amplify TCRbeta CDR3 regions from genomic DNA. Under the source paper's analysis protocol: Nucleated cell counts per sample were estimated from amplification of reference gene primers within the assay. To quantify the absolute abundance of each unique TCRbeta CDR3 rearrangement, sequence reads were collapsed and filtered. For each sample, productive Simpson clonality was calculated as the square root of Simpson's diversity index over productive rearrangements. TCRdb took this table from immuneACCESS and kept in-frame rearrangements with V and J called. Such tables lack part of the clones; where checked against another copy, unresolved V genes explain under half of the gap, and the rest is unexplained. The V and J calls and clone size come from that table; D and trimming were worked out from the DNA. The sample data list about 340,000 clones, and 85% to 90% of these were observed just once. Clones ranked in the top ten supply 7.3% of the sample.

Study-level results and caveats: The amount of clinical and demographic metadata varied by source and participant and was provided uncurated.

The sequence came from a woman between 70 and 85 years old with COVID-19, enrolled during active disease. This chain is built from TRBV28 and TRBJ1-5; no D gene can be assigned with confidence. The sample taken for sequencing was peripheral blood. CDR3 reads: CASSLAPGSGQPQHF. The DNA sequence reads TGTGCCAGCAGTTTAGCCCCCGGGTCGGGTCAGCCCCAGCATTTT.